This T cell receptor beta chain was observed in a study of cytomegalovirus exposure and HLA in healthy donors. The CDR3 extends over 13 amino acids. Trimming removed 7 bases from V and 4 bases from J, with 11 bases in between. Germline V gene lookup returns CDR1 WSHSY and CDR2 SAAADI. The PCR employed 60 Vbeta primers together with 13 Jbeta primers. Data came from immunoSEQ multiplex PCR; TCRdb stores just in-frame clones and leaves some out. The table has more than 95,000 clones, around 78% seen once. Sequencing used PBMCs. The chain has TRBV10-2 and TRBJ1-5; D perhaps matches TRBD1 (5 bases). The origin of this receptor is a man aged 35-49 years in good health and CMV-seronegative. The CDR3, as DNA: TGCGCCAGCAATCTGGGGCCGAATCAGCCCCAGCATTTT. Protein product: CASNLGPNQPQHF.